Listed below are T cell receptor beta chains from one sample, sequenced in a study of neoadjuvant anti-PD-1 for oral cavity cancer. Here immunoSEQ multiplex PCR was the method, and the copy in TCRdb shows in-frame clones only, minus some. The table records approximately 15,000 clones, 65% to 85% of them present only once. The source was PBMCs, collected after nivolumab (anti-PD-1) treatment. The origin of the receptors is a person aged 40 to 85 with oral cavity squamous cell carcinoma. Each CDR3 is given with its conserved first and last residue. Fields, in order: CDR3 DNA, CDR3 protein, J gene, clone size, D gene, V gene. The D gene is left open where the match is weak. The size entry is marked missing in some rows and otherwise reads once, few, many or a size class.

CDR3nt: TGTGCCAGCAGCGTAGGATATGACAGGGAGGCCTATGGCTACACCTTC
CDR3aa: CASSVGYDREAYGYTF
j_gene: TRBJ1-2
abundance: -
d_gene: TRBD1
v_gene: TRBV9

CDR3nt: TGTGCCAGCAGCCCGACAGACCCAAGGACCTACAATGAGCAGTTCTTC
CDR3aa: CASSPTDPRTYNEQFF
j_gene: TRBJ2-1
abundance: -
d_gene: -
v_gene: TRBV28

CDR3nt: TGTGCCATCAGTGAGTCCGGGGCGCGAAGGGCCGAGCAGTACTTC
CDR3aa: CAISESGARRAEQYF
j_gene: TRBJ2-7
abundance: few
d_gene: -
v_gene: TRBV10-3

CDR3nt: TGTGCCAGCAGCTTAGGGAAGGACAAGGGGAGCACCGGGGAGCTGTTTTTT
CDR3aa: CASSLGKDKGSTGELFF
j_gene: TRBJ2-2
abundance: once
d_gene: -
v_gene: TRBV7-2

CDR3nt: TGTGCCAGCAGCGGGGACAGGGCGACGGATGGCTACACCTTC
CDR3aa: CASSGDRATDGYTF
j_gene: TRBJ1-2
abundance: few
d_gene: TRBD1
v_gene: TRBV9

CDR3nt: TGTGCCAGCAGCTTCGGCGTAGAGGGCTACGAGCAGTACTTC
CDR3aa: CASSFGVEGYEQYF
j_gene: TRBJ2-7
abundance: -
d_gene: -
v_gene: TRBV7-9

CDR3nt: TGTGCCAGCAGCTTGTTAGGACAGGGGACCACTGAAGCTTTCTTT
CDR3aa: CASSLLGQGTTEAFF
j_gene: TRBJ1-1
abundance: medium-sized
d_gene: TRBD1
v_gene: TRBV5-8

CDR3nt: TGTGCCAGCAGCCCCGGTGGGGTGATCGACAATGAGCAGTTCTTC
CDR3aa: CASSPGGVIDNEQFF
j_gene: TRBJ2-1
abundance: few
d_gene: -
v_gene: TRBV9

CDR3nt: TGCACCAGCAGCCAAGATGAGGCAGGGTGTCGCTATGGCTACACCTTC
CDR3aa: CTSSQDEAGCRYGYTF
j_gene: TRBJ1-2
abundance: few
d_gene: -
v_gene: TRBV1

CDR3nt: TGCGCCAGCAGCTTGGAAGTAGCGGTAAACACAGATACGCAGTATTTT
CDR3aa: CASSLEVAVNTDTQYF
j_gene: TRBJ2-3
abundance: -
d_gene: -
v_gene: TRBV5-1

CDR3nt: TGTGCCAGCAGCTCGACAGGGGGCGGACAGCCCCAGCATTTT
CDR3aa: CASSSTGGGQPQHF
j_gene: TRBJ1-5
abundance: -
d_gene: TRBD1
v_gene: TRBV28

CDR3nt: TGTGCCAGCAGCGTAGCGGGGATCTCCGGGGAGCTGTTTTTT
CDR3aa: CASSVAGISGELFF
j_gene: TRBJ2-2
abundance: -
d_gene: -
v_gene: TRBV9

CDR3nt: TGTGCCAGCAGCCCGGGACAGGGGGCGCGGGACGAGCAGTACTTC
CDR3aa: CASSPGQGARDEQYF
j_gene: TRBJ2-7
abundance: once
d_gene: TRBD1
v_gene: TRBV13

CDR3nt: TGTGCCAGCAGCGAGGTAGCGGGAAGCTACAATGAGCAGTTCTTC
CDR3aa: CASSEVAGSYNEQFF
j_gene: TRBJ2-1
abundance: medium-sized
d_gene: TRBD2
v_gene: TRBV6-5

CDR3nt: TGTGCCACCAATGAAGGAGCGGTGGGCACAGATACGCAGTATTTT
CDR3aa: CATNEGAVGTDTQYF
j_gene: TRBJ2-3
abundance: -
d_gene: -
v_gene: TRBV15

CDR3nt: TGTGCCAGCAGTGAATATTCACAGGGACCAACTAATGAAAAACTGTTTTTT
CDR3aa: CASSEYSQGPTNEKLFF
j_gene: TRBJ1-4
abundance: -
d_gene: -
v_gene: TRBV25-1

CDR3nt: TGTGCCAGCAGCTTAGAGGGCGGATCCTACGAGCAGTACTTC
CDR3aa: CASSLEGGSYEQYF
j_gene: TRBJ2-7
abundance: -
d_gene: -
v_gene: TRBV7-8

CDR3nt: TGTGCCAGCAGCTCCCAACAGGGGAATGAGCAGTTCTTC
CDR3aa: CASSSQQGNEQFF
j_gene: TRBJ2-1
abundance: -
d_gene: TRBD1
v_gene: TRBV7-3

CDR3nt: TGCGCCAGCAGCTTGAGGGGTTTCAGCACAGATACGCAGTATTTT
CDR3aa: CASSLRGFSTDTQYF
j_gene: TRBJ2-3
abundance: -
d_gene: -
v_gene: TRBV5-1

CDR3nt: TGTGCCAGCAGTTCCACTCAAGGACAGGGGAACACTGAAGCTTTCTTT
CDR3aa: CASSSTQGQGNTEAFF
j_gene: TRBJ1-1
abundance: -
d_gene: TRBD1
v_gene: TRBV6-5

CDR3nt: TGTGCCAGCAAGGAGACAGTGAATCAGCCCCAGCATTTT
CDR3aa: CASKETVNQPQHF
j_gene: TRBJ1-5
abundance: -
d_gene: -
v_gene: TRBV2

CDR3nt: TGTGCCAGCAGTTTAGCGGGGCCTCCTTACGAGCAGTACTTC
CDR3aa: CASSLAGPPYEQYF
j_gene: TRBJ2-7
abundance: -
d_gene: TRBD2
v_gene: TRBV6-5

CDR3nt: TGCGCCAGCAGCTTGGCGCAGGGCAATCACCCCGGGGAGCTGTTTTTT
CDR3aa: CASSLAQGNHPGELFF
j_gene: TRBJ2-2
abundance: -
d_gene: -
v_gene: TRBV5-1

CDR3nt: TGTGCCTGGACCCCAGGGACTAGCGGAGCCGTCATCCCCTACGAGCAGTACTTC
CDR3aa: CAWTPGTSGAVIPYEQYF
j_gene: TRBJ2-7
abundance: -
d_gene: TRBD2
v_gene: TRBV30

CDR3nt: TGTGCCAGCAGCTTAGTAGGAATACGGAGCAATGAGCAGTTCTTC
CDR3aa: CASSLVGIRSNEQFF
j_gene: TRBJ2-1
abundance: -
d_gene: -
v_gene: TRBV7-2

CDR3nt: TGTGCCAGCAGCTTATGGGGGCAGGGGGGATATGGCTACACCTTC
CDR3aa: CASSLWGQGGYGYTF
j_gene: TRBJ1-2
abundance: few
d_gene: TRBD1
v_gene: TRBV7-8

CDR3nt: TGTGCCAGCAGCTCCGGCCCTCAAGAGACCCAGTACTTC
CDR3aa: CASSSGPQETQYF
j_gene: TRBJ2-5
abundance: -
d_gene: -
v_gene: TRBV11-2

CDR3nt: TGCGCCAGCAGCTTGCAGGGCAGCTCCTACGAGCAGTACTTC
CDR3aa: CASSLQGSSYEQYF
j_gene: TRBJ2-7
abundance: -
d_gene: -
v_gene: TRBV5-1

CDR3nt: TGTGCCAGCTCGACGGGGGCCCAGACGTACAATGAGCAGTTCTTC
CDR3aa: CASSTGAQTYNEQFF
j_gene: TRBJ2-1
abundance: -
d_gene: -
v_gene: TRBV6-5

CDR3nt: TGCGCCAGCAGCTTGGATGTTGGGGAAGGTACTGGAAACACCATATATTTT
CDR3aa: CASSLDVGEGTGNTIYF
j_gene: TRBJ1-3
abundance: few
d_gene: -
v_gene: TRBV5-1

CDR3nt: TGTGCCAGCCCGGCCTCGGGACAGGGGAACACTGAAGCTTTCTTT
CDR3aa: CASPASGQGNTEAFF
j_gene: TRBJ1-1
abundance: -
d_gene: TRBD1
v_gene: TRBV28

CDR3nt: TGTGCCATCAGCTCCGGACTAGCGGGGCCCTCAAGCTCCTACAATGAGCAGTTCTTC
CDR3aa: CAISSGLAGPSSSYNEQFF
j_gene: TRBJ2-1
abundance: -
d_gene: TRBD2
v_gene: TRBV10-3

CDR3nt: TGTGCCAGCAGAGTAGCTAGCGAGCCCTACAATGAGCAGTTCTTC
CDR3aa: CASRVASEPYNEQFF
j_gene: TRBJ2-1
abundance: -
d_gene: -
v_gene: TRBV6-1

CDR3nt: TGTGCCAGCAGCTTAATGGGAGGGGGCTCTGAAGCTTTCTTT
CDR3aa: CASSLMGGGSEAFF
j_gene: TRBJ1-1
abundance: few
d_gene: TRBD1
v_gene: TRBV7-6

CDR3nt: TGTGCCAGCAGTGAGATCGCGAACACTGAAGCTTTCTTT
CDR3aa: CASSEIANTEAFF
j_gene: TRBJ1-1
abundance: few
d_gene: -
v_gene: TRBV2

CDR3nt: TGTGCCAGCAGCTTGATGACTAGCGGGATTACCGATACGCAGTATTTT
CDR3aa: CASSLMTSGITDTQYF
j_gene: TRBJ2-3
abundance: -
d_gene: TRBD2
v_gene: TRBV7-2

CDR3nt: TGTGCCAGCAGTTTGGTTAGCGTGGGGTACGAGCAGTACTTC
CDR3aa: CASSLVSVGYEQYF
j_gene: TRBJ2-7
abundance: once
d_gene: -
v_gene: TRBV27

CDR3nt: TGTGCCAGCAGTTACTCGCCAGGAACTGAAGCTTTCTTT
CDR3aa: CASSYSPGTEAFF
j_gene: TRBJ1-1
abundance: -
d_gene: -
v_gene: TRBV6-5

CDR3nt: TGTGCCAGCAGCTTATCAGGCCGCAATGAGCAGTTCTTC
CDR3aa: CASSLSGRNEQFF
j_gene: TRBJ2-1
abundance: -
d_gene: -
v_gene: TRBV7-6

CDR3nt: TGTGCCAGCAGCGGATACGGACTAGCGGGGAACCAAGAGACCCAGTACTTC
CDR3aa: CASSGYGLAGNQETQYF
j_gene: TRBJ2-5
abundance: -
d_gene: TRBD2
v_gene: TRBV28

CDR3nt: TGTGCCAGCGGGGGAGAAGCTGGAAACACCATATATTTT
CDR3aa: CASGGEAGNTIYF
j_gene: TRBJ1-3
abundance: few
d_gene: -
v_gene: TRBV2

CDR3nt: TGCGCCAGCAGCCAAGTTCAAGGGGTTTACAATGAGCAGTTCTTC
CDR3aa: CASSQVQGVYNEQFF
j_gene: TRBJ2-1
abundance: -
d_gene: -
v_gene: TRBV4-1

CDR3nt: TGCAGTGATACGACGTCCGAGCAGTACTTC
CDR3aa: CSDTTSEQYF
j_gene: TRBJ2-7
abundance: once
d_gene: -
v_gene: TRBV20-1

CDR3nt: TGTGCCAGCAGTGAAAGGTTTTCCTCCTACGAGCAGTACTTC
CDR3aa: CASSERFSSYEQYF
j_gene: TRBJ2-7
abundance: once
d_gene: -
v_gene: TRBV6-1

CDR3nt: TGTGCCAGCAGTTCCGGACAGGGATTGCGCTACACCTTC
CDR3aa: CASSSGQGLRYTF
j_gene: TRBJ1-2
abundance: -
d_gene: TRBD1
v_gene: TRBV6-4

CDR3nt: TGTGCCAGCAGTTCCATCCTCGGCAGCTCCTACAATGAGCAGTTCTTC
CDR3aa: CASSSILGSSYNEQFF
j_gene: TRBJ2-1
abundance: -
d_gene: -
v_gene: TRBV13

CDR3nt: TGTGCCAGCAGCTTAGGGCCAGACACTGAAGCTTTCTTT
CDR3aa: CASSLGPDTEAFF
j_gene: TRBJ1-1
abundance: -
d_gene: -
v_gene: TRBV7-6